This TCR beta chain was sequenced during a study of cytomegalovirus exposure and HLA in healthy donors. This clone was recorded once. No antigen is known for it. This PCR relied on a set of 60 Vbeta primers and 13 Jbeta primers. Only in-frame clones appear in the TCRdb table, and some are missing; sequencing was by immunoSEQ multiplex PCR. The table lists around 210,000 clones, more than 70% of them singletons, with about 0.47% in the top ten. The study, taken as a whole, reports: When a later analysis compared HLA-associated TCR beta chains with equally common others, the HLA-associated chains turned out to be more clonally expanded and to have lower generation probabilities. Looking again later, the authors saw that most CMV-associated TCR beta chains seemed HLA-restricted.

This TCR derives from a boy aged 5-17 years in good health and CMV-seronegative. The sequencing input was PBMCs.

The DNA of the CDR3 is TGTGCCAGTAGTTTGGGACAGCCAAATATCTATGGCTACACCTTC. It is translated as CASSLGQPNIYGYTF. This chain joins TRBV19 and TRBJ1-2, with 7 bases identical to TRBD1. Unmatched junction bases numbered 10, after V lost 5 bases and J lost 4 bases. This CDR3 is built from 15 residues. The germline V gene encodes CDR1 LNHDA and CDR2 SQIVND (reference sequence).